This T cell receptor (beta chain) stems from a study of blood T cell repertoires in COVID-19. The wider study: Material from acute and convalescent COVID-19 was sourced from the United States, Italy and Spain.

Germline CDR1 and CDR2: LGHNT and FRNRAP. This CDR3 has 16 amino acids. The V gene lost 2 bases and the J gene lost 4 bases, with 14 bases spanning the gap. This clone was seen a few times. Authors' data handling: The assay estimated nucleated cells by amplifying reference gene primers. Sequenced by immunoSEQ multiplex PCR; TCRdb stores in-frame clones only, minus some. V, J and clone size are taken as reported in that table, and D and trimming were inferred from the DNA itself. The sample shows 200,000 to 250,000 clones, approximately 82% of them seen only once. The sequencing sample was made of peripheral blood. The receptor comes from a woman aged 80 or over with acute or convalescent COVID-19. The chain couples TRBV12-5 to TRBJ2-2; D call uncertain. The CDR3 nucleotides read TGTGCTAGTGGTTTGCCTCAGGCACCGGCCACCGGGGAGCTGTTTTTT. Protein: CASGLPQAPATGELFF.